The clone carrying this T cell receptor (beta chain) was counted many times. Its antigen is as yet unknown. The CDR3 contains 16 residues. V was pared by 2 bases and J by 8 bases, with 12 bases of the junction left unmatched. Germline assignment: CDR1 SGDLS and CDR2 YYNGEE. Library preparation (for TCRbeta) was performed with unique molecular identifiers. Each CDR3 protein gets one entry after TCRdb re-called the PCR reads with MiXCR. Among 700,000 or so distinct CDR3 sequences, around 13% were seen once, and the ten largest hold 0.79%. This sample is drawn from a study of T-cell reconstitution after alpha-beta-depleted transplantation in children. Study results and caveats: Where alpha-beta T cells came from about two months after transplant was reportedly several hundred expanded graft clones. Day-60 TCRbeta diversity that was high in some patients was derived from surviving recipient T cells and thymic progenitors. T-cell numbers and diversity one year post-transplant derived largely from freshly generated T cells.

This sample comprised PBMCs, obtained before TCRalphabeta/CD19-depleted stem cell transplant. This chain uses TRBV9 with TRBJ2-1; 8 nucleotides line up with TRBD2. The clonotype originates from a girl aged 2-10 years with congenital amegakaryocytic thrombocytopenia, due to receive a stem cell transplant. CDR3 DNA: TGTGCCAGCAGCGTGGCCCCGGGACTAGTGAGCGATGAGCAGTTCTTC. The encoded protein is CASSVAPGLVSDEQFF.